This T cell receptor beta chain stems from a study of blood T cell repertoires in COVID-19. V was shortened by 2 bases and J by 0 bases, with 8 bases between the two germline ends. Germline loops: CDR1 MDHEN, CDR2 SYDVKM. CDR3 length: 15 amino acids. The Seattle patients, enrolled during active infection, were followed longitudinally. Clones were sequenced by immunoSEQ multiplex PCR, and TCRdb holds only the in-frame ones, with some missing. The sample yields some 210,000 clones, 80% to 95% seen once. The chain employs TRBV28 and TRBJ1-5; weak D call: TRBD1 (6 bases). The sequencing input was peripheral blood. The clonotype comes from a man aged 60 to 75 with COVID-19, enrolled during active disease. The CDR3 reads CASSLPGDSNQPQHF. DNA of the CDR3: TGTGCCAGCAGTTTACCAGGGGATAGCAATCAGCCCCAGCATTTT.